These T cell receptor beta chains were read from a single sample in a study of vaccination and CD4 T cells after COVID-19. TCRdb re-called the PCR reads through MiXCR, storing one row per CDR3 protein. The table shows 8,500 to 13,000 distinct CDR3 sequences, with roughly 55% occurring only once. Their antigens remain unidentified. Sequences were obtained from CD4+ T cells from blood, cultured in vitro. The receptor set was obtained from a human donor who had recovered from COVID-19. Both conserved end residues are part of each CDR3. D genes are given only for firm matches. Clone size, where shown, is once, few, many, or a class for clones that have expanded.

V gene	D gene	clone size	J gene	CDR3 protein	CDR3 DNA
TRBV19	-	-	TRBJ2-7	CASSSLWAHEQYF	TGTGCCAGTAGTAGTTTGTGGGCCCACGAGCAGTACTTC
TRBV5-1	-	-	TRBJ1-2	CASSFGAILYGYTF	TGCGCCAGCAGCTTCGGGGCGATCTTATATGGCTACACCTTC
TRBV20-1	TRBD1	-	TRBJ1-5	CSAREGWDRGASQPQHF	TGCAGTGCTAGAGAAGGTTGGGACAGGGGAGCGAGTCAGCCCCAGCATTTT
TRBV11-2	-	-	TRBJ2-5	CASSLDGKVSGSGETQYF	TGTGCCAGCAGCTTAGACGGAAAGGTATCGGGGTCCGGTGAGACCCAGTACTTC
TRBV7-9	TRBD1	-	TRBJ1-2	CASSFGDSLYGYTF	TGTGCCAGCAGCTTCGGGGACAGCCTCTATGGCTACACCTTC
TRBV7-9	-	-	TRBJ1-1	CASSQDNTEAFF	TGTGCCAGCAGCCAAGATAACACTGAAGCTTTCTTT
TRBV6-4	TRBD1	-	TRBJ2-1	CASSEGTGGYNEQFF	TGTGCCAGCAGTGAAGGGACAGGGGGCTACAATGAGCAGTTCTTC
TRBV25-1	-	-	TRBJ1-2	CAAGSGTSGYGYTF	TGTGCCGCAGGATCCGGGACAAGCGGCTATGGCTACACCTTC
TRBV19	-	-	TRBJ1-5	CASSLTDQPQHF	TGTGCCAGTAGTCTTACGGATCAGCCCCAGCATTTT
TRBV19	-	-	TRBJ1-5	CASSIEDTLPQHF	TGTGCCAGTAGTATAGAGGACACGCTGCCCCAGCATTTT
TRBV5-6	-	-	TRBJ1-2	CASSPARVGGRGYTF	TGTGCCAGCAGTCCCGCCAGGGTCGGGGGAAGAGGCTACACCTTC
TRBV21-1	-	-	TRBJ1-1	CASSQDRENTEAFF	TGTGCCAGCTCACAGGACAGGGAGAACACTGAAGCTTTCTTT
TRBV19	-	-	TRBJ1-1	CASSIVTRAEAFF	TGTGCCAGTAGTATAGTGACACGGGCTGAAGCTTTCTTT
TRBV6-1	-	-	TRBJ2-1	CASSGTLGRDEQFF	TGTGCCAGCAGTGGGACCTTGGGTAGGGATGAGCAGTTCTTC
TRBV2	TRBD2	few	TRBJ2-3	CATQGLAGSTDTQYF	TGTGCCACCCAGGGACTAGCGGGGAGCACAGATACGCAGTATTTT
TRBV12-3/TRBV12-4	-	-	TRBJ1-3	CASRATGLEGNTIYF	TGTGCCAGCAGGGCGACAGGTTTGGAAGGAAACACCATATATTTT
TRBV6-1	TRBD2	-	TRBJ2-7	CASTSPGLADEQYF	TGTGCCAGCACTTCACCGGGACTAGCGGACGAGCAGTACTTC
TRBV12-3/TRBV12-4	-	few	TRBJ2-5	CASSSSGVLGTQYF	TGTGCCAGCAGTTCGTCGGGAGTCTTGGGGACCCAGTACTTC
TRBV20-1	-	-	TRBJ1-3	CSAHDNSAGNTIYF	TGCAGTGCCCACGACAATTCGGCTGGAAACACCATATATTTT
TRBV7-9	-	few	TRBJ2-7	CASSLGTLATTYEQYF	TGTGCCAGCAGCCTAGGGACTTTAGCCACTACCTACGAGCAGTACTTC
TRBV2	-	-	TRBJ1-1	CASTRAGTNTEAFF	TGTGCCAGCACCAGAGCCGGGACAAACACTGAAGCTTTCTTT
TRBV20-1	-	once	TRBJ2-1	CSASDPRRDPASMEQFF	TGCAGTGCTAGTGACCCCCGTAGGGACCCCGCATCTATGGAGCAGTTCTTC
TRBV20-1	-	few	TRBJ2-4	CSARASGADIQYF	TGCAGTGCTAGAGCTTCCGGGGCGGACATTCAGTACTTC
TRBV20-1	-	-	TRBJ1-1	CSASVEGKVTEAFF	TGCAGTGCTAGCGTCGAGGGGAAGGTGACTGAAGCTTTCTTT
TRBV20-1	TRBD1	-	TRBJ2-7	CSAPGGVGTGGYEQYF	TGCAGTGCCCCTGGGGGTGTTGGGACAGGGGGTTACGAGCAGTACTTC
TRBV6-5	-	once	TRBJ1-1	CASSYAERTEAFF	TGTGCCAGCAGTTATGCTGAGCGAACTGAAGCTTTCTTT
TRBV12-3/TRBV12-4	-	-	TRBJ2-2	CASSLRQGPNTGELFF	TGTGCCAGCAGTTTAAGGCAGGGGCCGAACACCGGGGAGCTGTTTTTT
TRBV5-6	-	few	TRBJ1-2	CASSFMYGRPQEENYGYTF	TGTGCCAGCAGCTTTATGTACGGAAGGCCACAGGAGGAAAACTATGGCTACACCTTC
TRBV14	TRBD2	few	TRBJ2-6	CASSQDQGWDYSGANVLTF	TGTGCCAGCAGCCAAGATCAAGGGTGGGACTACTCTGGGGCCAACGTCCTGACTTTC
TRBV20-1	-	few	TRBJ2-1	CSARKATSSYNEQFF	TGCAGTGCTAGAAAGGCTACATCTTCCTACAATGAGCAGTTCTTC
TRBV20-1	TRBD1	-	TRBJ2-4	CSARVDRGVGNIQYF	TGCAGTGCTAGAGTTGACAGGGGAGTGGGGAACATTCAGTACTTC
TRBV15	TRBD1	-	TRBJ1-6	CATSRGTGLGSPLHF	TGTGCCACCAGCAGGGGGACAGGGCTTGGTTCACCCCTCCACTTT
TRBV20-1	-	-	TRBJ1-2	CSASFGPNYGYTF	TGCAGTGCTAGTTTCGGGCCTAACTATGGCTACACCTTC
TRBV20-1	-	few	TRBJ1-4	CSARPRVNEKLFF	TGCAGTGCTAGACCCAGGGTAAATGAAAAACTGTTTTTT
TRBV5-4	-	-	TRBJ1-2	CASSLGQVQIGGAYGYTF	TGTGCCAGCAGCTTGGGCCAAGTCCAAATTGGGGGGGCATATGGCTACACCTTC
TRBV27	-	-	TRBJ2-5	CASSLSGQTQYF	TGTGCCAGCAGTTTATCGGGACAGACCCAGTACTTC
TRBV12-3/TRBV12-4	TRBD2	-	TRBJ2-3	CASSLGLAGTDTQYF	TGTGCCAGCAGTTTGGGACTAGCGGGCACAGATACGCAGTATTTT
TRBV20-1	-	-	TRBJ2-1	CSARVKVEQFF	TGCAGTGCTAGGGTAAAGGTAGAGCAGTTCTTC
TRBV30	-	-	TRBJ1-1	CAGWVAEAFF	TGTGCCGGGTGGGTGGCTGAAGCTTTCTTT
TRBV18	-	-	TRBJ1-1	CASSPPGTPNTEAFF	TGTGCCAGCTCACCACCCGGGACACCCAACACTGAAGCTTTCTTT
TRBV12-3/TRBV12-4	-	-	TRBJ2-1	CASSFTGGNEQFF	TGTGCCAGCAGTTTTACGGGTGGGAATGAGCAGTTCTTC
TRBV30	-	few	TRBJ1-5	CAWSVRGASGQPQHF	TGTGCCTGGAGTGTACGGGGTGCATCAGGGCAGCCCCAGCATTTT
TRBV27	-	-	TRBJ2-1	CASSSPAQNEQFF	TGTGCCAGCAGTTCCCCCGCCCAGAATGAGCAGTTCTTC
TRBV4-1	TRBD2	-	TRBJ2-5	CASSKGLAGPGETQYF	TGCGCCAGCAGCAAAGGACTAGCGGGGCCGGGAGAGACCCAGTACTTC
TRBV6-1	-	-	TRBJ2-5	CASSEGETQYF	TGTGCCAGCAGTGAGGGCGAGACCCAGTACTTC